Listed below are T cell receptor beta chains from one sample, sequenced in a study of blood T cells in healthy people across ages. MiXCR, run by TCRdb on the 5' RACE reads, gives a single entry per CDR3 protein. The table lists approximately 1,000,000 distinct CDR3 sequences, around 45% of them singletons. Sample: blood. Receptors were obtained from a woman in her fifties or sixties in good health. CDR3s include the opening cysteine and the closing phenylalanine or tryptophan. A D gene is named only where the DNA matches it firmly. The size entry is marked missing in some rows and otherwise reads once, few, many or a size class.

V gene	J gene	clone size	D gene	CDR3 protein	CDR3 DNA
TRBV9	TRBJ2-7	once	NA	CASSFSGTPYNEQYF	TGTGCCAGCAGCTTTAGCGGAACCCCCTACAATGAGCAGTACTTC
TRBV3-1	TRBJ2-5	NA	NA	CASSQEPQEQTQYF	TGTGCCAGCAGCCAAGAACCCCAAGAGCAAACCCAGTACTTC
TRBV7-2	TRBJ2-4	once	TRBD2	CASSLGLAGEKKNIQYF	TGTGCCAGCAGCTTGGGACTAGCGGGGGAGAAGAAAAACATTCAGTACTTC
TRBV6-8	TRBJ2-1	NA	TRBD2	CASRTSGGGSYNEQFF	TGTGCCAGTAGGACTAGCGGAGGGGGCTCCTACAATGAGCAGTTCTTC
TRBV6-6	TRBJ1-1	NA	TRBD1	CASSYEGQGSTWTEAFF	TGTGCCAGCAGTTACGAGGGACAGGGCTCGACATGGACTGAAGCTTTCTTT
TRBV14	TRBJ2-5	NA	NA	CASSQDNAPGTQYF	TGTGCCAGCAGCCAAGACAACGCCCCAGGGACCCAGTACTTC
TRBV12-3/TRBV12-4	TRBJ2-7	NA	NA	CASSLSPQPQYF	TGTGCCAGCAGTTTATCCCCCCAGCCCCAGTACTTC
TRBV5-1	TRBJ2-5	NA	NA	CASSLGDTETRYF	TGCGCCAGCAGCTTGGGGGATACGGAGACCCGGTACTTC
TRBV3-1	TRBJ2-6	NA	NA	CASSQTHAGANVLTF	TGTGCCAGCAGCCAAACTCACGCTGGGGCCAACGTCCTGACTTTC
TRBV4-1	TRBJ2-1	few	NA	CASSQARYNEQFF	TGCGCCAGCAGCCAAGCCCGCTACAATGAGCAGTTCTTC
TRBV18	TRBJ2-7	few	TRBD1	CASSPLRQGFSVGEQYF	TGTGCCAGCTCCCCACTACGACAGGGTTTTTCCGTTGGGGAGCAGTACTTC
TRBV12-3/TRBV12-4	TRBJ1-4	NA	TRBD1	CASSKTGEFGEKLFF	TGTGCCAGCAGTAAAACAGGGGAATTTGGGGAAAAACTGTTTTTT
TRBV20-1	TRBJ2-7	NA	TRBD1	CSAGTGYYEQYF	TGCAGTGCTGGGACAGGGTACTACGAGCAGTACTTC
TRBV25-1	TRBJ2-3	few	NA	CASSVAGADTQYF	TGTGCCAGCAGTGTGGCTGGCGCAGATACGCAGTATTTT
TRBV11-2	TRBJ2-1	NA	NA	CASAMGANEQFF	TGTGCCAGCGCAATGGGGGCCAATGAGCAGTTCTTC
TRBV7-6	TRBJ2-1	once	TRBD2	CSSSSETSVTYNEQFF	TGTTCCAGCAGCTCAGAGACTAGCGTGACCTACAATGAGCAGTTCTTC
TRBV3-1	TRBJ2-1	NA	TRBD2	CASSQDQGGPYNEQFF	TGTGCCAGCAGCCAAGATCAGGGAGGGCCGTACAATGAGCAGTTCTTC
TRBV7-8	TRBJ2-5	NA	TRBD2	CASSSLTERETPETQYF	TGTGCCAGCAGCTCCCTTACAGAGCGGGAGACCCCAGAGACCCAGTACTTC
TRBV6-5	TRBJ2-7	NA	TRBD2	CASSPPGLAGNEQYF	TGTGCCAGCAGTCCACCCGGACTAGCGGGAAACGAGCAGTACTTC
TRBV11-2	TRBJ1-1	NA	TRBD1	CASSLRTGGARTEAFF	TGTGCCAGCAGCCTCCGGACAGGGGGCGCGCGGACTGAAGCTTTCTTT
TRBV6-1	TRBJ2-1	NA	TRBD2	CASARGAGGPRIDEQFF	TGTGCCAGCGCCAGGGGAGCGGGAGGACCTAGGATCGATGAGCAGTTCTTC
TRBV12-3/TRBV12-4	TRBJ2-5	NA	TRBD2	CASSLARTSETEQYF	TGTGCCAGCAGTTTAGCTAGGACTAGCGAGACTGAGCAGTACTTC
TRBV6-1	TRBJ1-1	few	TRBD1	CASRSGTGFTEAFF	TGTGCCAGCAGGTCCGGGACAGGGTTCACTGAAGCTTTCTTT
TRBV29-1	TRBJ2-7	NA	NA	CSVGGGFRGSFSYNEQYF	TGCAGCGTTGGGGGGGGTTTCAGGGGGTCCTTTTCGTACAATGAGCAGTACTTC
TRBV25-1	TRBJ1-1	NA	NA	CASSPRDRLNTEAFF	TGTGCCAGCAGTCCACGGGACCGCCTGAACACTGAAGCTTTCTTT
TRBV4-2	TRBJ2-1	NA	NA	CASSQNSASVDEQFF	TGTGCCAGCAGCCAAAATTCGGCTAGCGTTGATGAGCAGTTCTTC
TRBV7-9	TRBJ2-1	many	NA	CASSLGLGSYNEQFF	TGTGCCAGCAGCCTCGGCCTAGGCTCCTACAATGAGCAGTTCTTC
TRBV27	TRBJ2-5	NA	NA	CASSPHRQETQYF	TGTGCCAGCAGTCCGCACCGCCAAGAGACCCAGTACTTC
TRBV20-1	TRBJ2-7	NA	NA	CSVLKRTASYEQYF	TGCAGTGTCCTGAAGAGGACGGCCTCCTACGAGCAGTACTTC
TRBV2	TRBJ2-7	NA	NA	CASSPIPYYEQYF	TGTGCCAGCAGTCCGATCCCCTACTACGAGCAGTACTTC
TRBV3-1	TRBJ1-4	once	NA	CASSQIGRLNEKLFF	TGTGCCAGCAGCCAAATCGGACGGCTTAATGAAAAACTGTTTTTT
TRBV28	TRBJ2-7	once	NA	CASSRPGTNYEQYF	TGTGCCAGCAGTCGACCGGGGACAAACTACGAGCAGTACTTC
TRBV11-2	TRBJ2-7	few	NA	CASSSPTSYEQYF	TGTGCCAGCAGCTCGCCCACCTCGTACGAGCAGTACTTC
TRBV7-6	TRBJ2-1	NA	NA	CASSLELGGRVTAPYNEQFF	TGTGCCAGCAGCTTAGAATTAGGGGGGAGGGTTACAGCCCCCTACAATGAGCAGTTCTTC
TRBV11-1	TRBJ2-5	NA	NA	CASTSRGGETQYF	TGTGCCAGCACCTCAAGAGGTGGTGAGACCCAGTACTTC
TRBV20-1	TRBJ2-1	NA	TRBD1	CSARGGRGRNEQFF	TGCAGTGCCCGAGGGGGCAGGGGAAGGAATGAGCAGTTCTTC
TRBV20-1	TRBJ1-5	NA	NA	CSARKRGNQPQHF	TGCAGTGCTAGAAAGCGAGGCAATCAGCCCCAGCATTTT
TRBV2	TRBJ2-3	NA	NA	CASSEDGANSRDTQYF	TGTGCCAGCAGTGAAGACGGGGCTAACAGCCGGGATACGCAGTATTTT
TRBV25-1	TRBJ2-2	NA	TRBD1	CASSPRGLLANTGELFF	TGTGCCAGCAGCCCCAGGGGGCTACTAGCGAACACCGGGGAGCTGTTTTTT
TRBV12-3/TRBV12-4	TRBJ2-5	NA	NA	CASSNQYNEQYF	TGTGCCAGCAGTAACCAATACAATGAGCAGTACTTC
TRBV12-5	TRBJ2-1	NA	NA	CASITRGGEQFF	TGTGCTAGCATAACAAGGGGCGGTGAGCAGTTCTTC
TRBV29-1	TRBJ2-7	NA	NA	CSVESLRSHYEQYF	TGCAGCGTTGAGAGTTTGCGGAGCCACTACGAGCAGTACTTC
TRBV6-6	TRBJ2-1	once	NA	CASSYSRAGDNEQFF	TGTGCCAGCAGTTACTCGAGGGCAGGGGACAATGAGCAGTTCTTC